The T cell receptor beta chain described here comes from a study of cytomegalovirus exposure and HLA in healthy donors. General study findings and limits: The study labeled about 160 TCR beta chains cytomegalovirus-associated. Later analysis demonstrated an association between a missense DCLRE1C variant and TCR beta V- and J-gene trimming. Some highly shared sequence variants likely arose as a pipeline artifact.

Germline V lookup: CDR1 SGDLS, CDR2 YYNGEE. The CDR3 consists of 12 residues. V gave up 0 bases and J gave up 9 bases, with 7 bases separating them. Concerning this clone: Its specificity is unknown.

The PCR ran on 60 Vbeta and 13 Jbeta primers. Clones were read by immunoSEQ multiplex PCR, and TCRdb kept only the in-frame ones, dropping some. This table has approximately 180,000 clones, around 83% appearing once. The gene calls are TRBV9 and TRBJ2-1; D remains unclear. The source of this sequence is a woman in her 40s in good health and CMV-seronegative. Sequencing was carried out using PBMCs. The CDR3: CASSVDGGEQFF. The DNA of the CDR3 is TGTGCCAGCAGCGTAGACGGCGGTGAGCAGTTCTTC.